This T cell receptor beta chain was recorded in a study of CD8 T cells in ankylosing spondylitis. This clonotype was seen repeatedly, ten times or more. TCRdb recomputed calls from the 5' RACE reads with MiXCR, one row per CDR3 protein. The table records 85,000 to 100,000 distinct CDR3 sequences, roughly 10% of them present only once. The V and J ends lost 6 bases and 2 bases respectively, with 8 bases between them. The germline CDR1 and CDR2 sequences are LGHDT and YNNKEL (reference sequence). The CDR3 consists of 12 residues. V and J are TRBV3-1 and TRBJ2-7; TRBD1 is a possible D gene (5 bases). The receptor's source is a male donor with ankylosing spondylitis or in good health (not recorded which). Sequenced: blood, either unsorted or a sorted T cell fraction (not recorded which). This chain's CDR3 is CASSLQAYEQYF. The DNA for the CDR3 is TGTGCCAGCAGTTTACAGGCCTACGAGCAGTACTTC.